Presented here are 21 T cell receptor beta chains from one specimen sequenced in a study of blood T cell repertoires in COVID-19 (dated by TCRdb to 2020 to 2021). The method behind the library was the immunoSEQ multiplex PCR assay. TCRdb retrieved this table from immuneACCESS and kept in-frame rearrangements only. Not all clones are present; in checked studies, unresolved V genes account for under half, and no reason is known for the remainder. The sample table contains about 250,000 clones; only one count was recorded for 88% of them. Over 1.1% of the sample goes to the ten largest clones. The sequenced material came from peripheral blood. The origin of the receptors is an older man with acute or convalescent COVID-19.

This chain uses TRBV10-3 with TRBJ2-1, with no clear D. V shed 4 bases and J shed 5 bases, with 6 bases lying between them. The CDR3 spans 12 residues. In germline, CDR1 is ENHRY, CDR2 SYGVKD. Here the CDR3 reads CAISVRDNEQFF. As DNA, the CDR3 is TGTGCCATCAGTGTCCGAGACAATGAGCAGTTCTTC.

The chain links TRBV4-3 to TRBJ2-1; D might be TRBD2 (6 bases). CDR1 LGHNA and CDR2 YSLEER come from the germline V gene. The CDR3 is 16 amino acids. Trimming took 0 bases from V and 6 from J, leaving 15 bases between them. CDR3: CASSQEIGLTFNEQFF. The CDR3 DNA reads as TGCGCCAGCAGCCAAGAAATTGGACTAACCTTCAATGAGCAGTTCTTC.

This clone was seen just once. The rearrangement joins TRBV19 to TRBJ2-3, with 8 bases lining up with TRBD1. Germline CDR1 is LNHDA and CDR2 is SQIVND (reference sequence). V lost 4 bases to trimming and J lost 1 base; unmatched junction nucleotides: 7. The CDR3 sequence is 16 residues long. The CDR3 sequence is CASSRTPGQGTDTQYF. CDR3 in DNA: TGTGCCAGTAGTAGGACTCCGGGACAGGGCACAGATACGCAGTATTTT.

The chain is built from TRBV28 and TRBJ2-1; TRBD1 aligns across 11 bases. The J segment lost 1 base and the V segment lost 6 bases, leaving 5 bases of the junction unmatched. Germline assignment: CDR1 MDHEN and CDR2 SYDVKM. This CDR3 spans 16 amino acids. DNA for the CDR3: TGTGCCAGCAGAACCGGGACAGGGGGTTCCTACAATGAGCAGTTCTTC. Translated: CASRTGTGGSYNEQFF.

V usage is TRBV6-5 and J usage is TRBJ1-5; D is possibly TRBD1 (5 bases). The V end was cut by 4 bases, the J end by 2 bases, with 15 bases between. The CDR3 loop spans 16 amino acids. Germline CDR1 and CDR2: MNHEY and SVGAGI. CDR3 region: CASSFGQTTGNQPQHF. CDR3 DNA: TGTGCCAGCAGTTTTGGACAAACCACGGGCAATCAGCCCCAGCATTTT.

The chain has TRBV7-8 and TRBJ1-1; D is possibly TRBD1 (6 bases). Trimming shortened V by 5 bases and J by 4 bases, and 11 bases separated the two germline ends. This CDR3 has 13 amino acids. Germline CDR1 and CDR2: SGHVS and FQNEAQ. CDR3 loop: CASSRTGSTEAFF. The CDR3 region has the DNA TGTGCCAGCAGCAGAACAGGGAGCACTGAAGCTTTCTTT. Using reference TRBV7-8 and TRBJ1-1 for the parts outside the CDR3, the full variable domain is GAGVSQSPRYKVAKRGQDVALRCDPISGHVSLFWYQQALGQGPEFLTYFQNEAQLDKSGLPSDRFFAERPEGSVSTLKIQRTQQEDSAVYLCASSRTGSTEAFFGQGTRLTVV.

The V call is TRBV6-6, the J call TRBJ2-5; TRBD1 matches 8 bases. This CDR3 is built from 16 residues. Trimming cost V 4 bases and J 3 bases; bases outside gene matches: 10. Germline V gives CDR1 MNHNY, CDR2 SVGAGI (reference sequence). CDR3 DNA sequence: TGTGCCAGCAGTTTCTTTCGACAGGGGCGAAAAGAGACCCAGTACTTC. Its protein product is CASSFFRQGRKETQYF.

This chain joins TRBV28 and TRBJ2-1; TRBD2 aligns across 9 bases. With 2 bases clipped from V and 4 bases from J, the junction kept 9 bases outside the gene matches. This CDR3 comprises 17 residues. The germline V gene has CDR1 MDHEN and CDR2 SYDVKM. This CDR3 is CASSLGGRGGLYNEQFF. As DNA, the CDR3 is TGTGCCAGCAGTTTAGGCGGGAGGGGGGGGCTATACAATGAGCAGTTCTTC.

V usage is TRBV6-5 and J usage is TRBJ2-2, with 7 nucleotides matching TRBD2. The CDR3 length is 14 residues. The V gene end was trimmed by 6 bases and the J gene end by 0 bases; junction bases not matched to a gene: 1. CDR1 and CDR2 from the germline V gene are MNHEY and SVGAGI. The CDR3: CASSGTTNTGELFF. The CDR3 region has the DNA TGTGCCAGCAGCGGGACTACGAACACCGGGGAGCTGTTTTTT.

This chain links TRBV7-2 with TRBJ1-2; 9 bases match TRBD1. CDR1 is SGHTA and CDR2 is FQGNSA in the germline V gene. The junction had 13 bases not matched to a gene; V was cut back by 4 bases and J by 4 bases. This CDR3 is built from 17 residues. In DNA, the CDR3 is TGTGCCAGCAGCTCATACGCAAACAGGGGGCTCGGCTATGGCTACACCTTC. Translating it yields CASSSYANRGLGYGYTF.

This CDR3 reads CASSEYRPGGAHNEQFF. In DNA, the CDR3 is TGTGCCAGCAGTGAATATCGCCCCGGGGGGGCCCACAATGAGCAGTTCTTC. J is TRBJ2-1 and V is TRBV25-1; 8 bases match TRBD2. With 0 bases clipped from V and 5 bases from J, the junction kept 9 bases outside the gene matches. Germline values: CDR1 MGHDK, CDR2 SYGVNS. The CDR3 spans 17 residues.

The CDR3 region is CASARQGANTGELFF. In nucleotides, the CDR3 is TGTGCCAGCGCCCGACAGGGGGCGAACACCGGGGAGCTGTTTTTT. J is TRBJ2-2 and V is TRBV7-3; TRBD1 agrees at 9 bases. After removal of 8 bases from V and 0 bases from J, the junction contained 4 bases not matched to a gene. Germline V gene lookup returns CDR1 SGHTA and CDR2 FQGTGA. The CDR3 has 15 residues.

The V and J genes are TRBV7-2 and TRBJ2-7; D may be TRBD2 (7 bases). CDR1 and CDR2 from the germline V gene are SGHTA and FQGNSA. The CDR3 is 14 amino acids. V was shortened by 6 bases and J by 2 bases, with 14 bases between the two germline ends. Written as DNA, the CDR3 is TGTGCCAGCAGGATAGGGGGGGGCACCTACGAGCAGTACTTC. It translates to CASRIGGGTYEQYF.

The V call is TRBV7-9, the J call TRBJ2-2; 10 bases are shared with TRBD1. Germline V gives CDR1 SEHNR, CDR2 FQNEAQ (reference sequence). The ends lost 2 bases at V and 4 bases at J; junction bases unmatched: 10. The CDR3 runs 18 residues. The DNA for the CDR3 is TGTGCCAGCAGCTTACCTTGGGACAGGGGAGGAGGCACCGGGGAGCTGTTTTTT. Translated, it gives CASSLPWDRGGGTGELFF.

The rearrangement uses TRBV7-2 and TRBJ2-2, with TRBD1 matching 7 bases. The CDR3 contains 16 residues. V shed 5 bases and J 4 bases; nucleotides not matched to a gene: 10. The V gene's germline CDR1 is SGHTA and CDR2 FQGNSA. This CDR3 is CASSVQGQTFTGELFF. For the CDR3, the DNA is TGTGCCAGCAGCGTCCAGGGACAGACTTTCACCGGGGAGCTGTTTTTT.

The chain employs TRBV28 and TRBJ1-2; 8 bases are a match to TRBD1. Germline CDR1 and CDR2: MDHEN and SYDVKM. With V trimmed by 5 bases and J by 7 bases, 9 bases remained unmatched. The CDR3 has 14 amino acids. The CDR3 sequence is CASSPIDRGGGYTF. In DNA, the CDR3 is TGTGCCAGCAGTCCCATCGACAGGGGCGGTGGCTACACCTTC.

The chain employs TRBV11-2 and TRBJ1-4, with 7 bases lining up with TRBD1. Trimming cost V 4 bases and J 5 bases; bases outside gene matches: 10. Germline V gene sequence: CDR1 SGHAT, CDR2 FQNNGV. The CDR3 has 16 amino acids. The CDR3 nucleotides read TGTGCCAGCAGCTCACTACAGGGGACTCGAAATGAAAAACTGTTTTTT. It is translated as CASSSLQGTRNEKLFF.

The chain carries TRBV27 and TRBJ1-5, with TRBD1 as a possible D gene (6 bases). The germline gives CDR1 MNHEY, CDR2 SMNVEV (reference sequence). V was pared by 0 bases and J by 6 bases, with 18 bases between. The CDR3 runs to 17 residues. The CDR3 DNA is TGTGCCAGCAGTTTATCTAGTGTAACAGGGTTCGGTCAGCCCCAGCATTTT. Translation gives CASSLSSVTGFGQPQHF.

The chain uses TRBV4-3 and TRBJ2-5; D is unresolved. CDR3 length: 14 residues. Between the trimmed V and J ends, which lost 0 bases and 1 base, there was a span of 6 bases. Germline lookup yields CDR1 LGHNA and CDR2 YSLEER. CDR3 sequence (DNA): TGCGCCAGCAGCCAAGATCTCGGCCAAGAGACCCAGTACTTC. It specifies CASSQDLGQETQYF.

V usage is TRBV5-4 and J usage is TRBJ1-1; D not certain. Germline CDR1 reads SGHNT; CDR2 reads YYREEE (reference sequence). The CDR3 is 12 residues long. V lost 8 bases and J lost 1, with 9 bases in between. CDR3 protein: CASPEENTEAFF. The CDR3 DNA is TGTGCCAGTCCGGAGGAGAACACTGAAGCTTTCTTT.

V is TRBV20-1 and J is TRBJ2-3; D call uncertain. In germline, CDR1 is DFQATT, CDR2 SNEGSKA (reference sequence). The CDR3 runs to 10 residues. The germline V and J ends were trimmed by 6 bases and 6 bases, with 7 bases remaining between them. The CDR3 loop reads CSALFDTQYF. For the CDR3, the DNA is TGCAGTGCCCTCTTTGATACGCAGTATTTT.